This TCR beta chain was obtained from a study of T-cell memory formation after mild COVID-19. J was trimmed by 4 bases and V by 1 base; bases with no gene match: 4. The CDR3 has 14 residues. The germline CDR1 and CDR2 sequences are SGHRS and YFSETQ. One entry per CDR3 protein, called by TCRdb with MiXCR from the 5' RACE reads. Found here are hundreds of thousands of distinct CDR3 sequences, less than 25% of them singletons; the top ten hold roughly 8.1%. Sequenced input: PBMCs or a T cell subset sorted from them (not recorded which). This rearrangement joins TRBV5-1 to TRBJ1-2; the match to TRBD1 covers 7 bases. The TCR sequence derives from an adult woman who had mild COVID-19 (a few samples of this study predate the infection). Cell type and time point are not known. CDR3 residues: CASSLTDRPYGYTF. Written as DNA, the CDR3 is TGCGCCAGCAGCTTGACGGACAGGCCCTATGGCTACACCTTC.